The entry below gives a single TCR beta chain sequence along with its context. In the original analysis: Quantification of nucleated cells was approximated via reference gene primer amplification. TCRdb's copy holds only in-frame clones and misses some; the assay was immunoSEQ multiplex PCR. Clone size and the V and J calls come from that table; the DNA yielded D and trimming. The sample lists 150,000 to 200,000 clones, roughly 80% occurring once. The record originates from a study of blood T cell repertoires in COVID-19. Study background: Samples came from the United States, Italy and Spain, spanning acute and convalescent COVID-19.

The CDR3 spans 14 residues. The V gene's germline CDR1 is LNHDA and CDR2 SQIVND (reference sequence). V shed 8 bases and J 7 bases; nucleotides not matched to a gene: 6. Material for sequencing was peripheral blood. This chain links TRBV19 with TRBJ2-1, with 12 bases lining up with TRBD2. The TCR comes from a woman aged 25 to 39 with acute or convalescent COVID-19. Written as DNA, the CDR3 is TGTGCCAGTCGTCTAGCGGGAGGGCTGAATGAGCAGTTCTTC. Its translation is CASRLAGGLNEQFF.